This TCR beta chain came from a study of Graves' ophthalmopathy and Graves' hyperthyroidism. As the template, RNA transcripts were used to amplify TCR beta CDR3 regions. HTBI primers were employed in first-round RT-PCR, then a second-round multiplex PCR followed. TCRdb recomputed calls from the multiplex PCR reads with MiXCR, one row per CDR3 protein. The sample includes about 620,000 distinct CDR3 sequences, approximately 21% seen only once; the top ten take around 6.5%. This TCR derives from a woman aged 18-29 years with stable Graves' hyperthyroidism. Some clones in this sample may be carry-over from other donors' samples. The source material was peripheral blood.

CDR3 coding DNA: TGTGCCTGGAGTGTACGACAGAAGAACACTGAAGCTTTCTTT. Translating it yields CAWSVRQKNTEAFF. This chain uses TRBV30 with TRBJ1-1; maybe TRBD1 (5 bases). Germline CDR1 is GTSNPN and CDR2 is SVGIG (reference sequence). The V end was cut by 0 bases, the J end by 1 base, with 9 bases between. The CDR3 loop spans 14 amino acids.